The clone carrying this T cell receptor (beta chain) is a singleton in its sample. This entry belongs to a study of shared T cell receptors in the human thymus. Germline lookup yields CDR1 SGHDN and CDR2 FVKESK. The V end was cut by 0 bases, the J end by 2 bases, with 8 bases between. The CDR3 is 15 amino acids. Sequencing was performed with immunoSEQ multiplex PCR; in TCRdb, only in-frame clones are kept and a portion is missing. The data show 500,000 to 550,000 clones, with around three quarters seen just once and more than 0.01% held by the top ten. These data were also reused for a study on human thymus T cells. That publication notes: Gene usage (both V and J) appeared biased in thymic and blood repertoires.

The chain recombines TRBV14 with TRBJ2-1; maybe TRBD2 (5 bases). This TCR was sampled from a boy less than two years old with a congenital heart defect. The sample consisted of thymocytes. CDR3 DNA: TGTGCCAGCAGCCAAGACCGGGGAGCCTACAATGAGCAGTTCTTC. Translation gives CASSQDRGAYNEQFF.